This TCR beta chain is drawn from a study of shared clonotypes between healthy human individuals. Study observations and caveats: Only blood was sampled; tissue repertoires likely differ. The study generally estimated greater richness for naive than memory subsets. Investigators expected sequencing depth to affect clonotype sharing among donors.

Note on this clone: The target antigen is unknown. A junction boundary mismatches the germline segment, possibly from a read error.

CDR3 length equals 15 residues. Germline V gene lookup returns CDR1 MNHEY and CDR2 SVGAGI. Each cell subset's genomic DNA was divided evenly among several immunoSEQ plates. Some clones are missing from TCRdb's copy, which holds only in-frame ones; the method was immunoSEQ multiplex PCR. The sample lists millions of clones, about 93% occurring once. Terminally differentiated effector memory CD45RA+ cells were excluded by CCR7 positive selection of CD45RO-negative cells. Material: naive CD8+ T cells from PBMCs. The clonotype comes from a man younger than 35 in good health. Some clones in this sample may be carry-over from other donors' samples. The chain employs TRBV6-5 and TRBJ2-7; D might be TRBD2 (5 bases). CDR3 amino acids: CANSYDEGEGYEQYF. The DNA for the CDR3 is TGTGCCAACAGTTACGATGAGGGAGAGGGCTACGAGCAGTACTTC.